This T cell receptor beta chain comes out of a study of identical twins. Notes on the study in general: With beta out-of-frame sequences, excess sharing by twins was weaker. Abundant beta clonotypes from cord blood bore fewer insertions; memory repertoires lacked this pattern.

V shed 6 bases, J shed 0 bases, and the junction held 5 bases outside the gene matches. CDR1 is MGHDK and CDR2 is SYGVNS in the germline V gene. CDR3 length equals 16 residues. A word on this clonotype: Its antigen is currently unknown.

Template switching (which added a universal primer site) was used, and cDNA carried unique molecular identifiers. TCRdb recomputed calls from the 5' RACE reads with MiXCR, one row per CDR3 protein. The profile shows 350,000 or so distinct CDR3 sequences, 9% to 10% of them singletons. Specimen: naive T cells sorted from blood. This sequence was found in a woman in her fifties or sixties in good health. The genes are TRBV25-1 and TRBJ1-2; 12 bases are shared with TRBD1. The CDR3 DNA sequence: TGTGCCAGCAGGGGGACAGGGGGCTCCGCTAACTATGGCTACACCTTC. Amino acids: CASRGTGGSANYGYTF.